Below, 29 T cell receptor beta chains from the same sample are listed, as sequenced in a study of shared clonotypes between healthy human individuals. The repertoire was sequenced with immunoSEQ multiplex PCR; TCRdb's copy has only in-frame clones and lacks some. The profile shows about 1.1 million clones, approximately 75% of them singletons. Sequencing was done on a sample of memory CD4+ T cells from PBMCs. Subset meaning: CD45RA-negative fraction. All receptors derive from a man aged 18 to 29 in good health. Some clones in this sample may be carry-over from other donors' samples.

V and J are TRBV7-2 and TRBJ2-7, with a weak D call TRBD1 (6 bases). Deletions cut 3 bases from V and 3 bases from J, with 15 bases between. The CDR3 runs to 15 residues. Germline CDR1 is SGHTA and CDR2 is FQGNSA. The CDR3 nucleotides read TGTGCCAGCAGCTTGCAGGGGATCAGTCGCTACGAGCAGTACTTC. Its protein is CASSLQGISRYEQYF.

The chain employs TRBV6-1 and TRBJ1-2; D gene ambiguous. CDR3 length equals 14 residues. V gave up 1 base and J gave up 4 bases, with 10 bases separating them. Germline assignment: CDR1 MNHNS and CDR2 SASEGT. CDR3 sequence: CASSEVGQIYGYTF. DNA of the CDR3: TGTGCCAGCAGTGAAGTCGGGCAGATCTATGGCTACACCTTC.

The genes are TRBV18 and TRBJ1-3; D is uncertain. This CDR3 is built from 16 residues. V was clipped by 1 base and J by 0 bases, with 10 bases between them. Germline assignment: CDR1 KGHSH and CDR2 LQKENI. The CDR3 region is CASSPLGGSSGNTIYF. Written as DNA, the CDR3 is TGTGCCAGCTCACCACTGGGAGGGAGCTCTGGAAACACCATATATTTT.

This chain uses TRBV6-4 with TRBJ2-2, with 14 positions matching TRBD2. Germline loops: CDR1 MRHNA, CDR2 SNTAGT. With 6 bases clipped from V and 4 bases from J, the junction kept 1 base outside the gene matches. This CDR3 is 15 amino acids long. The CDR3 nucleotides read TGTGCCAGCAGGGGGACTAGCGGGGGCACCGGGGAGCTGTTTTTT. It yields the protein CASRGTSGGTGELFF.

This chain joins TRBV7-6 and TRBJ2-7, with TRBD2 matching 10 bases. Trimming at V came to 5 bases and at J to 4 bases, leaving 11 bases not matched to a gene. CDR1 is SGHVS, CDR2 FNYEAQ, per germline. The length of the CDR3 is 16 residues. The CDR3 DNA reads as TGTGCCAGCAGCCCGAGCCTAGCGGGAGCTGGTTACGAGCAGTACTTC. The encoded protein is CASSPSLAGAGYEQYF.

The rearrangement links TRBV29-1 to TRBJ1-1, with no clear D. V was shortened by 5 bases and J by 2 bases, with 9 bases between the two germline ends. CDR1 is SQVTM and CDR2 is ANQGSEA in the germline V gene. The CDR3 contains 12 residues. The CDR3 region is CSVHSVNTEAFF. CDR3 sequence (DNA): TGCAGCGTTCATTCGGTCAACACTGAAGCTTTCTTT.

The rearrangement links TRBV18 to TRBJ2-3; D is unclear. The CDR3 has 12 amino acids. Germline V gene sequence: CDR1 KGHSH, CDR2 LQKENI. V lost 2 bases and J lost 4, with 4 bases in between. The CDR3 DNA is TGTGCCAGCTCACCAGCGGCAGATACGCAGTATTTT. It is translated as CASSPAADTQYF.

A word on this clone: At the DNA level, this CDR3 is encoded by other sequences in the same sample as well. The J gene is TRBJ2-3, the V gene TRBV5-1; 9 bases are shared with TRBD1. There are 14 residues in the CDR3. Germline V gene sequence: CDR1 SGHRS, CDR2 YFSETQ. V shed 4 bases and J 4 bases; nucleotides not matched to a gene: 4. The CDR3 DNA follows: TGCGCCAGCAGCCAGGGACAGGGTCCAGATACGCAGTATTTT. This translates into CASSQGQGPDTQYF.

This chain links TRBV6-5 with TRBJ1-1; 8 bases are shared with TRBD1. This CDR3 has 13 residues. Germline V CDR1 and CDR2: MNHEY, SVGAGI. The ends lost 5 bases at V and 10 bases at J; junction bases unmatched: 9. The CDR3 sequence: CASSAPGQARAFF. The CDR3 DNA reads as TGTGCCAGCAGTGCCCCGGGACAGGCTAGAGCTTTCTTT.

This CDR3 is CASSPQRGSVQYF. The CDR3 nucleotides read TGTGCCAGCAGCCCGCAGCGGGGCAGCGTGCAGTATTTT. The V gene is TRBV13, the J gene TRBJ2-3; 7 positions match TRBD2. The V gene's germline CDR1 is PRHDT and CDR2 FYEKMQ (reference sequence). The V segment lost 5 bases and the J segment 11 bases; nucleotides outside the gene matches: 10. The CDR3 loop spans 13 amino acids.

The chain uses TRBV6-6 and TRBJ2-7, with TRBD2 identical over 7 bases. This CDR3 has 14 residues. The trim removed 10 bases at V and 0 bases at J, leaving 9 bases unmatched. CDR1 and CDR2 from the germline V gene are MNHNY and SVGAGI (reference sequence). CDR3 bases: TGTGCCACCCGGCCGTTAGCGGGCTCCTACGAGCAGTACTTC. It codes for CATRPLAGSYEQYF.

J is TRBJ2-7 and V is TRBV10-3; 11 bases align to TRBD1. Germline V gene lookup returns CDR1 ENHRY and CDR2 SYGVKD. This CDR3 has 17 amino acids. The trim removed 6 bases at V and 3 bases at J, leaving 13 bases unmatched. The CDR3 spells CAISAGQGASIGYEQYF. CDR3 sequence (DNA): TGTGCCATCAGCGCAGGACAGGGGGCGTCTATTGGCTACGAGCAGTACTTC.

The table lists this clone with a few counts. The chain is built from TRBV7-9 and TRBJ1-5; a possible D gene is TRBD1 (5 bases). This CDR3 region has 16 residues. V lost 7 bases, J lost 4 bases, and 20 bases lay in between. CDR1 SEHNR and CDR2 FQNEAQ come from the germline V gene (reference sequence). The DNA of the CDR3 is TGTGCCAGCATCCCACCGGGGACGGACCTTAATCAGCCCCAGCATTTT. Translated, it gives CASIPPGTDLNQPQHF.

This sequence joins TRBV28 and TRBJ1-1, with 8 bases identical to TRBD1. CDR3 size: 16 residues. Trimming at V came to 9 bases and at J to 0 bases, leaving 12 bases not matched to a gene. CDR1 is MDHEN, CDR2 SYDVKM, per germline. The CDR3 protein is CASPRGQGAMNTEAFF. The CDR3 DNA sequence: TGTGCCAGTCCCCGAGGTCAGGGGGCCATGAACACTGAAGCTTTCTTT.

This CDR3 reads CASSPTASNQPQHF. The CDR3 DNA follows: TGTGCCAGCAGTCCGACAGCCAGCAATCAGCCCCAGCATTTT. The V call is TRBV6-1, the J call TRBJ1-5; the D gene is possibly TRBD1 (5 bases). The CDR3 runs to 14 residues. CDR1 is MNHNS, CDR2 SASEGT, per germline. V lost 5 bases and J 1 base, leaving 9 bases between the germline ends.

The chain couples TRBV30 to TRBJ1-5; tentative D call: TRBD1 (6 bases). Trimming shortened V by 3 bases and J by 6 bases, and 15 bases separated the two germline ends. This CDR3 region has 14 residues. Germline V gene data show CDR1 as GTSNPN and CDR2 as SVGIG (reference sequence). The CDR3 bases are TGTGCCTGGAGCCCCGGGGGCGGAGGTCAGCCCCAGCATTTT. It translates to CAWSPGGGGQPQHF.

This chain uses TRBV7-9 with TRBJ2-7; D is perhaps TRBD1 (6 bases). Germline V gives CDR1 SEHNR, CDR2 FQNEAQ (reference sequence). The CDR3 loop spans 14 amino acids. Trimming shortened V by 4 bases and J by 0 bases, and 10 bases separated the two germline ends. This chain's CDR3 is CASSSDRSSYEQYF. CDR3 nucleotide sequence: TGTGCCAGCAGCTCCGACAGGAGCTCCTACGAGCAGTACTTC.

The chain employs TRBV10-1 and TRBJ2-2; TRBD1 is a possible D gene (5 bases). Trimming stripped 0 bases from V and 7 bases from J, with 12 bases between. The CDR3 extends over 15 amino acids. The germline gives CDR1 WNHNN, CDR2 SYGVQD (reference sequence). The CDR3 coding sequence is TGCGCCAGCAGTGAGTCGCAGGGAACAGGCGGGGAGCTGTTTTTT. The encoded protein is CASSESQGTGGELFF.

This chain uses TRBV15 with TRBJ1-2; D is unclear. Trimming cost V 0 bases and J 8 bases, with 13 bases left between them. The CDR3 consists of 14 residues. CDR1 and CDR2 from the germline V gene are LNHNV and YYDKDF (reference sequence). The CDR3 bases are TGTGCCACCAGCAGAGATATGGAGGCGCGGGGCTACACCTTC. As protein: CATSRDMEARGYTF.

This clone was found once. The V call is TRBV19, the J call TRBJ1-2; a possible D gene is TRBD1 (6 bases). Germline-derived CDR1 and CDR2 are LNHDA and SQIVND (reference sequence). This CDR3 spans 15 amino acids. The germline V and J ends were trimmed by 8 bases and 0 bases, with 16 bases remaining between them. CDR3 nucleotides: TGTGCCAGTGGAGAGAGGGGGGCCGCTAACTATGGCTACACCTTC. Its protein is CASGERGAANYGYTF.

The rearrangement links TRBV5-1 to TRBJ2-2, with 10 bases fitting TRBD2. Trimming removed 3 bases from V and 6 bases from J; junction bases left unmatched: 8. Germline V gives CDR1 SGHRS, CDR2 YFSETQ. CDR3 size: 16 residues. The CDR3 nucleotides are TGCGCCAGCAGCTCTCTAGCGGGAGTAGGGGCCGGGGAGCTGTTTTTT. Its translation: CASSSLAGVGAGELFF.

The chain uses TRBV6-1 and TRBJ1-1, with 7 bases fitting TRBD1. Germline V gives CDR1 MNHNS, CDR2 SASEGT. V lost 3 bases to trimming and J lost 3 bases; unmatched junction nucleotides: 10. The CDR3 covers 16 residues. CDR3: CASSETGKGRDTEAFF. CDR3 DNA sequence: TGTGCCAGCAGTGAGACAGGGAAGGGGCGGGACACTGAAGCTTTCTTT.

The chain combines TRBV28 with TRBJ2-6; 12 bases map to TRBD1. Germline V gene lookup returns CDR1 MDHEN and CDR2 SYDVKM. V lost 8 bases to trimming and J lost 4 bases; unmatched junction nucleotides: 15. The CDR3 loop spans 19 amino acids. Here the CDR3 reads CASGGPRDRGRPGANVLTF. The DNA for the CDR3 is TGTGCCAGCGGGGGACCCCGGGACAGGGGGCGTCCCGGGGCCAACGTCCTGACTTTC. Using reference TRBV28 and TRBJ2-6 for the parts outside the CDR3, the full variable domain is DVKVTQSSRYLVKRTGEKVFLECVQDMDHENMFWYRQDPGLGLRLIYFSYDVKMKEKGDIPEGYSVSREKKERFSLILESASTNQTSMYLCASGGPRDRGRPGANVLTFGAGSRLTVL.

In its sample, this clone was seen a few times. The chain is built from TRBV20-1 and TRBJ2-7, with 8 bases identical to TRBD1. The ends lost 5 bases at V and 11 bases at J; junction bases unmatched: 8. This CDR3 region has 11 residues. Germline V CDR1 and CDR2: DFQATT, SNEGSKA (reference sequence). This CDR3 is CSAATGGSKYF. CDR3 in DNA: TGCAGTGCTGCTACAGGGGGTTCCAAGTACTTC.

The CDR3 sequence: CSVKKTSYEQYF. CDR3 DNA sequence: TGCAGCGTTAAGAAGACAAGCTACGAGCAGTACTTC. This chain uses TRBV29-1 with TRBJ2-7; D not resolved. Germline CDR1 is SQVTM and CDR2 is ANQGSEA. The CDR3 totals 12 residues. With 5 bases removed from V and 3 bases from J, the gap between germline ends came to 11 bases.

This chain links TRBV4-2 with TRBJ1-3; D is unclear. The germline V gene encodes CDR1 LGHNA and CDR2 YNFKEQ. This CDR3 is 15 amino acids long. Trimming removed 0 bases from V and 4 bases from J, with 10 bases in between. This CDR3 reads CASSQDPPGGNTIYF. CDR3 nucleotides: TGTGCCAGCAGCCAAGATCCGCCCGGCGGAAACACCATATATTTT.

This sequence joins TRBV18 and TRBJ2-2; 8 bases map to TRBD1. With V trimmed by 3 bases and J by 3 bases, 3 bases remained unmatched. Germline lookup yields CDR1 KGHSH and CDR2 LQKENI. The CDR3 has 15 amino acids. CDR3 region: CASSPQQGDTGELFF. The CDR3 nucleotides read TGTGCCAGCTCACCGCAACAGGGGGACACCGGGGAGCTGTTTTTT.

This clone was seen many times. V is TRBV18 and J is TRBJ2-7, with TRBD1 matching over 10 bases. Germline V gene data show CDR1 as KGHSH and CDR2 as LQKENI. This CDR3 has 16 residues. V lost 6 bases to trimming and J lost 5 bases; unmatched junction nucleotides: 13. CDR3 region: CASSASLGTGVHEQYF. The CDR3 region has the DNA TGTGCCAGCTCGGCGTCCCTCGGGACAGGGGTTCACGAGCAGTACTTC. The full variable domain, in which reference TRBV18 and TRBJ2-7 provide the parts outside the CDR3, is NAGVMQNPRHLVRRRGQEARLRCSPMKGHSHVYWYRQLPEEGLKFMVYLQKENIIDESGMPKERFSAEFPKEGPSILRIQQVVRGDSAAYFCASSASLGTGVHEQYFGPGTRLTVT.

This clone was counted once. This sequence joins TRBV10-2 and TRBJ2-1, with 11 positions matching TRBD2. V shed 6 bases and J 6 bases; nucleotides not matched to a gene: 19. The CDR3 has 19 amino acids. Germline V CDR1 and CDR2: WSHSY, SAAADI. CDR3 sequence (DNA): TGCGCCAGCAGCGCCGGGACAGGGTTGGCTAGCGGGAGGTTCAATGAGCAGTTCTTC. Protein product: CASSAGTGLASGRFNEQFF.